This TCR beta chain was found in a study of response to subunit inactivated influenza vaccine. Whole-study findings and limits: Each seasonal influenza vaccination recruits few new T cells, the authors suggested.

TCRdb ran MiXCR on the RT-PCR reads and lists one entry per CDR3 protein. Among 750,000 to 850,000 distinct CDR3 sequences listed, approximately 17% were seen once. In this sample, this clonotype turned up a few times. Its antigen remains unknown. V was trimmed by 6 bases and J by 5 bases, leaving 16 bases between them. CDR3 size: 14 residues. V gene TRBV12-3 or TRBV12-4 combines with J gene TRBJ2-5; D perhaps matches TRBD1 (6 bases). The sequence was obtained from a man aged 45-60 years who received an inactivated influenza vaccine. This material consisted of PBMCs from blood, taken 5 days after vaccination. This CDR3 reads CASSRLGAYETQYF. CDR3 DNA sequence: TGTGCCAGCAGCCGGCTGGGGGCGTACGAGACCCAGTACTTC.